These 3 T cell receptor beta chains share one sample of origin, sequenced in a study of T-cell memory formation after mild COVID-19. Using its own MiXCR run on the 5' RACE reads, TCRdb lists one record per CDR3 protein. The data hold 450,000 to 650,000 distinct CDR3 sequences, with roughly 22% observed a single time. Sequenced material: PBMCs or a T cell subset sorted from them (not recorded which). These receptor sequences come from an adult woman who had mild COVID-19 (a few samples of this study predate the infection). Cell type and time point are not known.

J is TRBJ2-2 and V is TRBV30; possible D gene TRBD2, 6 bases. This CDR3 spans 14 amino acids. Deletions cut 6 bases from V and 7 bases from J, with 18 bases between. CDR1 and CDR2 (germline): GTSNPN, SVGIG (reference sequence). The DNA for the CDR3 is TGTGCCTGTCTTTTGCGGGGAAAGGTCGGGGAGCTGTTTTTT. Translating gives CACLLRGKVGELFF.

V usage is TRBV4-1 and J usage is TRBJ2-5, with 7 bases that match TRBD2. This CDR3 has 16 residues. Germline V gives CDR1 MGHRA, CDR2 YSYEKL. V shed 1 base, J shed 0 bases, and the junction held 5 bases outside the gene matches. In DNA form, the CDR3 reads TGCGCCAGCAGCCAAGGACCTACTAGCGACCAAGAGACCCAGTACTTC. Translated: CASSQGPTSDQETQYF.

This clonotype was observed at least ten times. CDR3 bases: TGTGCCAGCAGCTTAACTCGTAGAGACAATGAGCAGTTCTTC. This sequence encodes CASSLTRRDNEQFF. V usage is TRBV7-6 and J usage is TRBJ2-1; unclear D gene. V lost 2 bases, J lost 5 bases, and 10 bases lay in between. Germline CDR1 SGHVS, CDR2 FNYEAQ. This CDR3 comprises 14 residues.